This TCR beta chain emerged from a study of shared clonotypes between healthy human individuals. In replicate PCRs of sorted subsets, about 220 ng DNA, tens of thousands of T cell genomes, was used. Method: immunoSEQ multiplex PCR; TCRdb's copy keeps in-frame clones and lacks some. Of under 550,000 clones listed, about 95% are singletons. For this clone: Its specificity is not known.

Unmatched junction bases numbered 3, after V lost 1 base and J lost 0 bases. The CDR3 is made up of 17 amino acids. Germline V gives CDR1 SGHDN, CDR2 FVKESK. General study findings and limits: Some naive CD4 clonotypes, around 4.9%, turned up in common across a handful of donors. In general, naive subsets displayed greater estimated richness than memory subsets did.

The source of this sequence is a woman between 25 and 40 years old in good health. The sequenced material came from naive CD4+ T cells sorted from blood. Noted subset: CD45RA+ positively selected. V usage is TRBV14 and J usage is TRBJ2-1, with 10 positions matching TRBD2. The CDR3 region is CASSQVTSGISYNEQFF. The CDR3, as DNA: TGTGCCAGCAGCCAAGTAACTAGCGGGATCTCCTACAATGAGCAGTTCTTC. Full variable domain (outside the CDR3, taken from reference TRBV14 and TRBJ2-1): EAGVTQFPSHSVIEKGQTVTLRCDPISGHDNLYWYRRVMGKEIKFLLHFVKESKQDESGMPNNRFLAERTGGTYSTLKVQPAELEDSGVYFCASSQVTSGISYNEQFFGPGTRLTVL.